One T cell receptor beta chain is described in this entry. The antigen remains undetermined. In the original analysis: In papillary thyroid cancer, a distant-metastasis classifier was built using CDR3 differences across clinicopathological groups. Using MiXCR, TCRdb reanalyzed the PCR reads. The V and J calls reflect TCRdb's pipeline rather than the authors' work. This sample yields 3,600 or so clones, of which roughly 36% are seen a single time; roughly 31% belongs to the top ten. All patients reached thyroid surgery having received no treatment beforehand. The source of the sample is a study of metastatic and nonmetastatic thyroid tumors. Looking at the study overall: Samples came from malignant and benign thyroid patients, and repertoires were compared across blood and tumor or nodule tissue.

V lost 6 bases and J lost 7; bases outside the gene matches: 2. The length of the CDR3 is 12 residues. CDR1 and CDR2 (germline): SNHLY, FYNNEI. Whole-study findings and limits: Compared with benign nodules, malignant thyroid tumors were reported to have significantly higher TCR beta diversity in both blood and tumor.

The chain is built from TRBV2 and TRBJ1-2; 10 nucleotides match TRBD1. Sequencing was carried out using adjacent normal tissue. The source of this sequence is a male donor with papillary thyroid cancer or a benign thyroid nodule (not recorded which). Some clones in this sample may be carry-over from other donors' samples. The DNA of the CDR3 is TGTGCCAGCAGGGGGGACAGGGGTGGCTACACCTTC. Its translation is CASRGDRGGYTF.